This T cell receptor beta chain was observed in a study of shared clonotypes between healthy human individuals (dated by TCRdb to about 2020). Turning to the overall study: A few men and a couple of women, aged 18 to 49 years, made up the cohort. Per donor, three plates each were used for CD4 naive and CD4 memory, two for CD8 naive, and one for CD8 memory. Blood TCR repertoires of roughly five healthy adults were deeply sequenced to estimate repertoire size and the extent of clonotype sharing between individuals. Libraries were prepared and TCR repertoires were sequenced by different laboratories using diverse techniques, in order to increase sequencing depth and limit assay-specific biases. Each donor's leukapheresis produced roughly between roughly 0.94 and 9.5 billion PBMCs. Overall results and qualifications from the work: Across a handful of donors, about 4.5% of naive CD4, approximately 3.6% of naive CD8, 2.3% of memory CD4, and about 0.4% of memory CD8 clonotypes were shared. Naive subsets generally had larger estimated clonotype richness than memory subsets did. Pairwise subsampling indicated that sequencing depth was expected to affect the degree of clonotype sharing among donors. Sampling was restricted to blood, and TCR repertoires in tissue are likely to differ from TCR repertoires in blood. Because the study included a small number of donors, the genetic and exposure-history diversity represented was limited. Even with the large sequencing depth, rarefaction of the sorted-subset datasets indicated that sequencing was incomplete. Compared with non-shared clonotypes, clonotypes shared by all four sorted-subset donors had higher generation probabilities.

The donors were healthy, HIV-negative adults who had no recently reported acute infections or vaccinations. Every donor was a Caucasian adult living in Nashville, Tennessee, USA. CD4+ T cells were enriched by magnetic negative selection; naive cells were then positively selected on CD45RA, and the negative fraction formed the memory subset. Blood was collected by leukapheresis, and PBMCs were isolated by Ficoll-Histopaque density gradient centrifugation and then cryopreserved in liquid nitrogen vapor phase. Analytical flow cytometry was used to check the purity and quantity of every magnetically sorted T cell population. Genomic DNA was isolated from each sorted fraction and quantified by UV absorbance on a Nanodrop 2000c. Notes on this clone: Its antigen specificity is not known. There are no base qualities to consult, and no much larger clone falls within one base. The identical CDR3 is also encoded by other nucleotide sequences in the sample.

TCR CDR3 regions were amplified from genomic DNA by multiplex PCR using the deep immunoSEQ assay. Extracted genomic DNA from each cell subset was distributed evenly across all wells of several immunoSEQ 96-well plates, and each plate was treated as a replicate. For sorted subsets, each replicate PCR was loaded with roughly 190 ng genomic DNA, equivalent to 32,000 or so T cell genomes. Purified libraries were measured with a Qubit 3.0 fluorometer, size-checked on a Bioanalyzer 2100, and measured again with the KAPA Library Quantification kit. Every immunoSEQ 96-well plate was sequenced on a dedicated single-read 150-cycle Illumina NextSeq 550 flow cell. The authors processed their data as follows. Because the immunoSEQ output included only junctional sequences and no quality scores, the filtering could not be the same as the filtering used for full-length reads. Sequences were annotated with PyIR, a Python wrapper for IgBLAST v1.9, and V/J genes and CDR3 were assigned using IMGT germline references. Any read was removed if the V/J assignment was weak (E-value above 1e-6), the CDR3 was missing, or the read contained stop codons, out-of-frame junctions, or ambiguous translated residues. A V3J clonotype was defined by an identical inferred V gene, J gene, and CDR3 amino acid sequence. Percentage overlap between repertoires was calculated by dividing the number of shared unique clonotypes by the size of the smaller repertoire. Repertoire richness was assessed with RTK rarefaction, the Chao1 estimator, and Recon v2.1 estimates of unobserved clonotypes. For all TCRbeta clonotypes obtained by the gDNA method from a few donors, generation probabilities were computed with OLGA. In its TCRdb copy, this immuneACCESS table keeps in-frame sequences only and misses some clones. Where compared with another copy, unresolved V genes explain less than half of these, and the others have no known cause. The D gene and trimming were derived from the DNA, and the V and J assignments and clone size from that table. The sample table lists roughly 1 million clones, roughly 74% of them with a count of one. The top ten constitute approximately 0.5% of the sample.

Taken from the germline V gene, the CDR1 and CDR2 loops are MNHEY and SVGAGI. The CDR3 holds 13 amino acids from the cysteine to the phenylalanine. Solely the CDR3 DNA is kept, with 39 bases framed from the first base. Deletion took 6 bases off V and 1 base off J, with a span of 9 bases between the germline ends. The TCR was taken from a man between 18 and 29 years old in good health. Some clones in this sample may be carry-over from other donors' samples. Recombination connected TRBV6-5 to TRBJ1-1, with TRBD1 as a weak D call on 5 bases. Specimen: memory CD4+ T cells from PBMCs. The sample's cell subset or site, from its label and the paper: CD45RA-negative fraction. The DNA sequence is TGTGCCAGCAGGTCAGACAGGAACACTGAAGCTTTCTTT. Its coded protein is CASRSDRNTEAFF.